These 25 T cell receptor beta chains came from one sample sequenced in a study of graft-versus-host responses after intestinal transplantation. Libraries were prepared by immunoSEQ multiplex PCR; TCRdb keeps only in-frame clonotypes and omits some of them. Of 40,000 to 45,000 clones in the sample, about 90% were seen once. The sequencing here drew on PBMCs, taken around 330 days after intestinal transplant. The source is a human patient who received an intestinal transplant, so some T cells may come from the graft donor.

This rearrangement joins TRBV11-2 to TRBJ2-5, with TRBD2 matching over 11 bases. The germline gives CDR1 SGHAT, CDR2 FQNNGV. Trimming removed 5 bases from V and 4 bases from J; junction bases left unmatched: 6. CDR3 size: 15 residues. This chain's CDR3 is CASSISGGAGETQYF. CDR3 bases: TGTGCCAGCAGCATTAGCGGGGGGGCCGGAGAGACCCAGTACTTC.

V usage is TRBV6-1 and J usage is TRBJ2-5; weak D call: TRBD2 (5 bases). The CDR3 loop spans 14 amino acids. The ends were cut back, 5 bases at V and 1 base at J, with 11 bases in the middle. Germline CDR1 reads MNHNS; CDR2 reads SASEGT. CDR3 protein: CASSSTGSQETQYF. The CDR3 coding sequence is TGTGCCAGCAGTTCCACGGGATCCCAAGAGACCCAGTACTTC.

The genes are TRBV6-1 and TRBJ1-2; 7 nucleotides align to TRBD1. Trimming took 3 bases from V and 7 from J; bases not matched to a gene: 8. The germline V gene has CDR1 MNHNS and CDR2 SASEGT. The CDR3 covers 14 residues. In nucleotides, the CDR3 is TGTGCCAGCAGTGATTTTGAGGGGGCCAGTGGCTACACCTTC. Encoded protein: CASSDFEGASGYTF.

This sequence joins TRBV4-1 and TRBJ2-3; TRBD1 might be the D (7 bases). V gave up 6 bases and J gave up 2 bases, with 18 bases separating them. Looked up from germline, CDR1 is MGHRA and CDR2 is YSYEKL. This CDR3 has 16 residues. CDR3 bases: TGCGCCAGCAGGGCGGGGACAGCAATAATCACAGATACGCAGTATTTT. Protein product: CASRAGTAIITDTQYF.

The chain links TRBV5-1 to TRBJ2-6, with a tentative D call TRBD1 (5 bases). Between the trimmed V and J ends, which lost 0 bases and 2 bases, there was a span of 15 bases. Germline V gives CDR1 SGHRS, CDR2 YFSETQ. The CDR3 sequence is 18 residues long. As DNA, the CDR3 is TGCGCCAGCAGCTTGGATCTTTTAGGGGCGGCTGGGGCCAACGTCCTGACTTTC. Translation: CASSLDLLGAAGANVLTF.

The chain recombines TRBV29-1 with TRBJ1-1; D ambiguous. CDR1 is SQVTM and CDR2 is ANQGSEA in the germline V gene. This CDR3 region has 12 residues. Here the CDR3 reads CIAIRANTEAFF. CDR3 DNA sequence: TGCATAGCGATCCGGGCGAACACTGAAGCTTTCTTT.

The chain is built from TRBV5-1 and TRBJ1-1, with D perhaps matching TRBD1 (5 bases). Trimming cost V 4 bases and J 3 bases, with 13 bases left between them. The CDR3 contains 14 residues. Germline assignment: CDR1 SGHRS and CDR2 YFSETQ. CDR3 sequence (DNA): TGCGCCAGCAGCCATGTGGGGGTTGACACTGAAGCTTTCTTT. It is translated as CASSHVGVDTEAFF.

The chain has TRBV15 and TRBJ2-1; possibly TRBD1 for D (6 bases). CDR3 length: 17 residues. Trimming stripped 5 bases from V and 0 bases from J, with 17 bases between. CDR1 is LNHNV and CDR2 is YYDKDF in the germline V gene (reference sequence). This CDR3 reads CATSGADTGNSYNEQFF. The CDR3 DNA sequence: TGTGCCACCAGCGGCGCCGACACAGGGAACTCCTACAATGAGCAGTTCTTC.

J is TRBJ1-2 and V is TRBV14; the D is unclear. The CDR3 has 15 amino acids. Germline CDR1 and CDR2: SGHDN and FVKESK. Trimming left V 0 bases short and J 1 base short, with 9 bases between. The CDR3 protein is CASSQDGRHNYGYTF. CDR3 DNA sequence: TGTGCCAGCAGCCAAGATGGTAGGCATAACTATGGCTACACCTTC.

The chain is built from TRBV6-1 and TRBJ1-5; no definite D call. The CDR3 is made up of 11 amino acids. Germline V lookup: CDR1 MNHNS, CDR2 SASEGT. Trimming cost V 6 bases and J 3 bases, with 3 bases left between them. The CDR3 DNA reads TGTGCCAGCAGGGACAATCAGCCCCAGCATTTT. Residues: CASRDNQPQHF.

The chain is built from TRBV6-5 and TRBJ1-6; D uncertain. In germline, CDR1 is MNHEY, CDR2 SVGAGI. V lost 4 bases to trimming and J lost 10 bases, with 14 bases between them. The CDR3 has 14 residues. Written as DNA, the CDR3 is TGTGCCAGCAGTTCCTTCCAAAAGTTCTCACCCCTCCACTTT. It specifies CASSSFQKFSPLHF.

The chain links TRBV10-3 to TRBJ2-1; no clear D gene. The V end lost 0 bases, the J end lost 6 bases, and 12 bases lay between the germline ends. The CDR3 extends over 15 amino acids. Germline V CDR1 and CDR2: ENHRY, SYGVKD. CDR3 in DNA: TGTGCCATCAGTGAGTCGAAAGGGCAGTCCAATGAGCAGTTCTTC. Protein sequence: CAISESKGQSNEQFF.

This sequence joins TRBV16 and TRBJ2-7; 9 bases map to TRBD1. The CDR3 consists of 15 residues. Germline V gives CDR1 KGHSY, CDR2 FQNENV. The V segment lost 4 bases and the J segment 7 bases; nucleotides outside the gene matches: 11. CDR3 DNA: TGTGCCAGCAGCCGCAGCGGACAGGGGAATGGGGAGCAGTACTTC. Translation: CASSRSGQGNGEQYF.

The CDR3: CASSVEGGRNNEQFF. The CDR3 region has the DNA TGTGCCAGCAGCGTAGAAGGGGGCAGAAACAATGAGCAGTTCTTC. The rearrangement uses TRBV9 and TRBJ2-1; 7 bases are a match to TRBD1. The CDR3 has 15 residues. From germline, CDR1 is SGDLS and CDR2 YYNGEE. V was pared by 0 bases and J by 5 bases, with 5 bases of the junction left unmatched.

CDR3 in DNA: TGTGCCAGTAGTCACAAGGGGCGCCCGGTGAACACTGAAGCTTTCTTT. The encoded protein is CASSHKGRPVNTEAFF. The chain is built from TRBV19 and TRBJ1-1; the D gene is possibly TRBD1 (5 bases). CDR1 is LNHDA and CDR2 is SQIVND in the germline V gene (reference sequence). The V and J ends lost 5 bases and 0 bases respectively, with 16 bases between them. The CDR3 spans 16 residues.

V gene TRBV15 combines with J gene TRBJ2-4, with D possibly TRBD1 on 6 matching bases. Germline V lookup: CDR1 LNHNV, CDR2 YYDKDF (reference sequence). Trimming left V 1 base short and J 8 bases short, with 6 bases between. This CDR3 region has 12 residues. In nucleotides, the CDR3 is TGTGCCACCAGCAGAGCAGGGGACATTCAGTACTTC. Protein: CATSRAGDIQYF.

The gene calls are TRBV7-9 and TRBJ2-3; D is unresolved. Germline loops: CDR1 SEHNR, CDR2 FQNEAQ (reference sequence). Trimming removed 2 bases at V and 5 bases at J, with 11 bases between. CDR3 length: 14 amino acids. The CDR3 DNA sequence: TGTGCCAGCAGCTTACAAGGGTTTGGAGATACGCAGTATTTT. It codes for CASSLQGFGDTQYF.

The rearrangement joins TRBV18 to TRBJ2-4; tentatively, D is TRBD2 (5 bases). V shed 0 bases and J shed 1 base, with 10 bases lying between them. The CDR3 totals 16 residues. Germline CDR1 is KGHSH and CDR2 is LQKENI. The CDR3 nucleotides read TGTGCCAGCTCACCACCATCGGGATCGGCCAAAAACATTCAGTACTTC. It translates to CASSPPSGSAKNIQYF.

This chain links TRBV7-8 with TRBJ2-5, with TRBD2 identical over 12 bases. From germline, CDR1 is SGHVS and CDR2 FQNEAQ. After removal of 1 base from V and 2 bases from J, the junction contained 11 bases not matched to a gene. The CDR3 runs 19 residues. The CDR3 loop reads CASSLGLASGRVEQETQYF. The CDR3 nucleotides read TGTGCCAGCAGCTTAGGCTTGGCTAGCGGGAGGGTTGAGCAAGAGACCCAGTACTTC.

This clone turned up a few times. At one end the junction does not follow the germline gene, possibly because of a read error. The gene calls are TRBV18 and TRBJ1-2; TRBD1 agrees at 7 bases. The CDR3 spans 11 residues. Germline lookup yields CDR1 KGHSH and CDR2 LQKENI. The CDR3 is CASSPGQAKIF. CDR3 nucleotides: TGTGCCAGCTCACCTGGACAGGCTAAAATCTTC.

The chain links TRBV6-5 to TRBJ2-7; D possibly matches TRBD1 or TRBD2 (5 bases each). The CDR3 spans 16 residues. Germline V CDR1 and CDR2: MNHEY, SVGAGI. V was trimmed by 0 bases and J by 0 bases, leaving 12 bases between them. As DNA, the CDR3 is TGTGCCAGCAGTTACTCGAGAGGGGTGAGCTCCTACGAGCAGTACTTC. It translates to CASSYSRGVSSYEQYF.

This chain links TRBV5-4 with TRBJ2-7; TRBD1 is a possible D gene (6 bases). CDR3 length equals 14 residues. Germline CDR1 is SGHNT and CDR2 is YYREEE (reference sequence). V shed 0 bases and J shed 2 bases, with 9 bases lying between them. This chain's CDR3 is CASSLGDNTYEQYF. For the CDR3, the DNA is TGTGCCAGCAGCTTGGGGGACAACACCTACGAGCAGTACTTC.

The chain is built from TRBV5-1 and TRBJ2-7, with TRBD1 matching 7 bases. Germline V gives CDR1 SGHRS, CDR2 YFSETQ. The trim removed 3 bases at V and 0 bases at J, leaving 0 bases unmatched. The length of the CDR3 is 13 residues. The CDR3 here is CASSWDSSYEQYF. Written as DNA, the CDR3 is TGCGCCAGCAGCTGGGACAGCTCCTACGAGCAGTACTTC.

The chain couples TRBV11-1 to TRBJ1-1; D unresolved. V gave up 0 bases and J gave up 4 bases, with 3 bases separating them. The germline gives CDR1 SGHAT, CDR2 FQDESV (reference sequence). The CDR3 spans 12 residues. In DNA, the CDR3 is TGTGCCAGCAGCTTAGCGAGCACTGAAGCTTTCTTT. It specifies CASSLASTEAFF.

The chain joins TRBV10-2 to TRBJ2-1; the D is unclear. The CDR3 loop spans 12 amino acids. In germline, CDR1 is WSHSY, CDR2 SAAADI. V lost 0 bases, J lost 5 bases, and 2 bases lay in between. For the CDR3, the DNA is TGCGCCAGCAGTGAGTCTAACAATGAGCAGTTCTTC. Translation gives CASSESNNEQFF.